The clone carrying this TCR beta chain qualifies as medium-sized (0.01 to 0.1%). The record originates from a study of prognosis after radiotherapy for stage I lung cancer. Peripheral blood was collected in volumes of approximately 6.6 milliliters at each of two time points. Amplification of the TCR beta CDR3 (from genomic DNA) was done by two-round multiplex PCR. Used in first-round PCR were primers specific to each TRBV and TRBJ gene. The second PCR round used universal primers. MiXCR, applied by TCRdb to the multiplex PCR reads, yields one record per CDR3 protein. The sample records about 16,000 distinct CDR3 sequences, 44% being singletons. This TCR came from a donor at least 50 years old with non-small cell lung cancer. Source: PBMCs, taken before or after stereotactic body radiation therapy (not recorded which).

This chain's CDR3 is CASSSGEGVTEAFF. CDR3 coding DNA: TGCGCCAGCAGCTCGGGGGAGGGGGTCACTGAAGCTTTCTTT. The V and J genes are TRBV5-1 and TRBJ1-1, with a weak D call TRBD1 (6 bases). The V end lost 3 bases, the J end lost 4 bases, and 13 bases lay between the germline ends. Looked up from germline, CDR1 is SGHRS and CDR2 is YFSETQ. This CDR3 is built from 14 residues.